Following are 2 T cell receptor beta chains from one sample sequenced in a study of neoadjuvant anti-PD-1 for oral cavity cancer. Profiling relied on immunoSEQ multiplex PCR, and the TCRdb table lists in-frame clones only, not all of them. The sample contains over 65,000 clones, 70% to 90% of which appear only once. The time point denotes: after neoadjuvant nivolumab, at surgical resection. The source was PBMCs, collected after nivolumab (anti-PD-1) treatment. The receptors here all came from a person aged 35-79 years with oral cavity squamous cell carcinoma.

The rearrangement links TRBV28 to TRBJ2-5; D unclear. The CDR3 loop spans 15 amino acids. Germline loops: CDR1 MDHEN, CDR2 SYDVKM. V dropped 3 bases and J dropped 3 bases, with 14 bases sitting between them. The CDR3 DNA sequence: TGTGCCAGCAGTTTTCCAGATGGATTCGAAGAGACCCAGTACTTC. This translates into CASSFPDGFEETQYF.

The chain has TRBV6-5 and TRBJ1-1, with D hard to call. V dropped 7 bases and J dropped 5 bases, with 11 bases sitting between them. CDR1 and CDR2 (germline): MNHEY, SVGAGI. The CDR3 extends over 12 amino acids. The CDR3 sequence: CASTPLVTEAFF. CDR3 bases: TGTGCCAGCACCCCATTGGTTACTGAAGCTTTCTTT.